These 24 T cell receptor beta chains originate from one sample sequenced in a study of beta chain features in type 1 diabetes. Study-wide results and limits: Within each of all four CD4+ subsets, Type 1 diabetes patients had TCRB CDR3s that were moderately but significantly shorter.

All of the isolated RNA was reverse transcribed, so expressed TCRB transcripts were sequenced. TCRdb keeps only in-frame clones here, not all; method: immunoSEQ multiplex PCR. The table has about 150,000 clones, roughly 8% seen once. These receptors are not linked to any known antigen. The material sequenced was central memory CD4+ T cells from blood. The receptor set was obtained from a woman in her thirties or forties with type 1 diabetes.

This clone was recorded many times. The chain has TRBV30 and TRBJ2-5, with 8 bases matching TRBD2. The CDR3 runs to 14 residues. Germline CDR1 and CDR2: GTSNPN and SVGIG (reference sequence). The junction had 4 bases not matched to a gene; V was cut back by 2 bases and J by 2 bases. CDR3 nucleotides: TGTGCCTGGAGTTGGATAGCGGGGCAAGAGACCCAGTACTTC. Amino acids: CAWSWIAGQETQYF.

In this sample, this clone turned up a few times. The CDR3 nucleotides are TGTGCCAGCGTACAGGCCTCGGCGGCTAACTATGGCTACACCTTC. Its protein is CASVQASAANYGYTF. V is TRBV6-5 and J is TRBJ1-2, with D possibly matching TRBD1 (5 bases). The CDR3 has 15 amino acids. The germline CDR1 and CDR2 sequences are MNHEY and SVGAGI. V gave up 8 bases and J gave up 0 bases, with 16 bases separating them.

V gene TRBV30 combines with J gene TRBJ2-1, with a tentative D call TRBD1 (6 bases). Trimming removed 1 base from V and 9 bases from J, with 10 bases in between. The CDR3 totals 12 residues. Looked up from germline, CDR1 is GTSNPN and CDR2 is SVGIG (reference sequence). The CDR3 nucleotides read TGTGCCTGGAGTGCAGGGGCCGGTGAGCAGTTCTTC. Protein sequence: CAWSAGAGEQFF.

The rearrangement uses TRBV28 and TRBJ1-1; D gene uncertain. The germline V and J ends were trimmed by 7 bases and 0 bases, with 15 bases remaining between them. The CDR3 runs 15 residues. Germline V lookup: CDR1 MDHEN, CDR2 SYDVKM. DNA for the CDR3: TGTGCCAGCACCCGGGCGGGGAGATTGAACACTGAAGCTTTCTTT. Its translation: CASTRAGRLNTEAFF.

The genes are TRBV4-2 and TRBJ2-1; 7 bases match TRBD1. The CDR3 sequence is 16 residues long. Per germline, CDR1 LGHNA and CDR2 YNFKEQ. V was pared by 4 bases and J by 10 bases, with 16 bases of the junction left unmatched. DNA for the CDR3: TGTGCCAGCAGCCGCACCGGGACAGCCCACCGGACGGAGCAGTTCTTC. Protein sequence: CASSRTGTAHRTEQFF.

The chain combines TRBV28 with TRBJ2-5; no clear D. Trimming shortened V by 4 bases and J by 5 bases, and 8 bases separated the two germline ends. This CDR3 has 12 amino acids. CDR1 and CDR2 (germline): MDHEN, SYDVKM. The CDR3 sequence is CASSSNEETQYF. The CDR3 coding sequence is TGTGCCAGCAGTTCTAATGAGGAGACCCAGTACTTC.

This chain uses TRBV11-1 with TRBJ2-5, with D tentatively TRBD1 (6 bases). CDR3 length equals 16 residues. From germline, CDR1 is SGHAT and CDR2 FQDESV (reference sequence). Trimming removed 6 bases from V and 0 bases from J, with 17 bases in between. DNA of the CDR3: TGTGCCAGCAGTCTCGATGGCACAGGGTACCAAGAGACCCAGTACTTC. Amino acids: CASSLDGTGYQETQYF.

The chain carries TRBV7-9 and TRBJ2-4; TRBD2 might be the D (6 bases). Trimming stripped 1 base from V and 3 bases from J, with 7 bases between. The CDR3 covers 14 residues. Germline CDR1 is SEHNR and CDR2 is FQNEAQ (reference sequence). The CDR3 is CASSLGEVKNIQYF. CDR3 nucleotide sequence: TGTGCCAGCAGCTTAGGGGAGGTCAAAAACATTCAGTACTTC.

This clone appeared a few times. This chain links TRBV9 with TRBJ2-1, with D possibly being TRBD2 (6 bases). The ends were cut back, 4 bases at V and 0 bases at J, with 20 bases in the middle. The CDR3 has 18 amino acids. CDR1 and CDR2 from the germline V gene are SGDLS and YYNGEE. For the CDR3, the DNA is TGTGCCAGCAGCTCCGAATTCTCTAGCGTAAGCTCCTACAATGAGCAGTTCTTC. This codes for CASSSEFSSVSSYNEQFF.

The rearrangement uses TRBV7-8 and TRBJ1-3; a weak D match, TRBD1 (5 bases). This CDR3 has 15 amino acids. Germline CDR1 reads SGHVS; CDR2 reads FQNEAQ. V gave up 5 bases and J gave up 0 bases, with 11 bases separating them. CDR3: CASSRTRSSGNTIYF. The CDR3 DNA sequence: TGTGCCAGCAGCCGGACACGGAGCTCTGGAAACACCATATATTTT.

V is TRBV7-9 and J is TRBJ2-7, with TRBD1 matching 9 bases. This CDR3 has 13 amino acids. J was trimmed by 5 bases and V by 6 bases; bases with no gene match: 5. The germline V gene has CDR1 SEHNR and CDR2 FQNEAQ (reference sequence). CDR3 nucleotides: TGTGCCAGCAGGACCACAGGGGGCAACGAGCAGTACTTC. This translates into CASRTTGGNEQYF.

There are many counts of this clone. This sequence joins TRBV11-2 and TRBJ2-4; D not resolved. Trimming removed 1 base from V and 8 bases from J, with 3 bases in between. CDR3 length: 11 amino acids. The germline CDR1 and CDR2 sequences are SGHAT and FQNNGV. The CDR3 DNA follows: TGTGCCAGCAGCTTAGGCGACATTCAGTACTTC. This codes for CASSLGDIQYF.

The table lists this clone with a few counts. This chain connects TRBV7-2 to TRBJ1-1, with D tentatively TRBD1 (6 bases). The CDR3 is 14 residues long. Germline V lookup: CDR1 SGHTA, CDR2 FQGNSA. V lost 3 bases, J lost 7 bases, and 15 bases lay in between. CDR3 sequence: CASSLLTGTFEAFF. Written as DNA, the CDR3 is TGTGCCAGCAGCTTGTTGACAGGAACGTTTGAAGCTTTCTTT.

The chain carries TRBV27 and TRBJ1-1; D remains ambiguous. The germline V gene encodes CDR1 MNHEY and CDR2 SMNVEV (reference sequence). The CDR3 length is 13 residues. Deletions cut 7 bases from V and 7 bases from J, with 16 bases between. CDR3 nucleotide sequence: TGTGCCAGCACCACCCAGGACGGAGGTGAAGCTTTCTTT. Amino acid sequence: CASTTQDGGEAFF.

The chain joins TRBV7-9 to TRBJ1-3; tentative D call: TRBD1 (5 bases). From germline, CDR1 is SEHNR and CDR2 FQNEAQ (reference sequence). The CDR3 consists of 12 residues. With 7 bases removed from V and 7 bases from J, the gap between germline ends came to 11 bases. The CDR3 loop reads CASTQGRNTIYF. The CDR3 nucleotides read TGTGCCAGCACTCAGGGTCGGAACACCATATATTTT.

The genes are TRBV4-2 and TRBJ2-5; 7 positions match TRBD2. The CDR3 contains 16 residues. V was pared by 0 bases and J by 5 bases, with 9 bases of the junction left unmatched. Germline-derived CDR1 and CDR2 are LGHNA and YNFKEQ. CDR3 sequence (DNA): TGTGCCAGCAGCCAAGATCTGGGGGTCGGGGGGGAGACCCAGTACTTC. Amino acid sequence: CASSQDLGVGGETQYF.

As to this clone: The junction differs from germline at one of its ends, possibly a read error. This rearrangement joins TRBV27 to TRBJ2-3; 7 bases fit TRBD1. Germline CDR1 and CDR2: MNHEY and SMNVEV (reference sequence). This CDR3 is 13 amino acids long. The CDR3 DNA reads TGTGCCAGCAGATTCTCTGGGACAGACACGCAGTATTTT. Its protein product is CASRFSGTDTQYF.

This clone was seen a few times. The V and J genes are TRBV6-6 and TRBJ2-3; the D is unclear. Germline CDR1 is MNHNY and CDR2 is SVGAGI (reference sequence). The V and J ends lost 5 bases and 5 bases respectively, with 8 bases between them. CDR3 length: 12 residues. The CDR3 loop is CASSRSLDTQYF. The CDR3 coding sequence is TGTGCCAGCAGTCGTTCCTTAGATACGCAGTATTTT.

This clone appeared a few times. The V call is TRBV27, the J call TRBJ1-6; D is unclear. Germline-derived CDR1 and CDR2 are MNHEY and SMNVEV (reference sequence). The CDR3 is made up of 14 amino acids. Trimming pared 0 bases from V and 6 bases from J, leaving 6 bases between. In DNA form, the CDR3 reads TGTGCCAGCAGTTTATCACAGATTAATTCACCCCTCCACTTT. As protein: CASSLSQINSPLHF.

The chain joins TRBV30 to TRBJ2-1; TRBD2 aligns across 12 bases. Germline trimming cut 2 bases from V and 9 bases from J; bases unmatched to any gene: 5. Per the germline V gene, CDR1 is GTSNPN and CDR2 is SVGIG (reference sequence). The CDR3 length is 14 residues. This chain's CDR3 is CAWSRGLAGGEQFF. As DNA, the CDR3 is TGTGCCTGGAGTCGGGGACTAGCGGGTGGTGAGCAGTTCTTC.

The chain couples TRBV7-8 to TRBJ1-2; 7 bases agree with TRBD1. CDR3 length: 15 amino acids. The germline V gene has CDR1 SGHVS and CDR2 FQNEAQ. V was clipped by 5 bases and J by 7 bases; unmatched bases: 13. This CDR3 is CASSHKKGADGGYTF. In DNA, the CDR3 is TGTGCCAGCAGCCACAAAAAGGGGGCGGACGGTGGCTACACCTTC. The full variable domain, in which reference TRBV7-8 and TRBJ1-2 provide the parts outside the CDR3, is GAGVSQSPRYKVAKRGQDVALRCDPISGHVSLFWYQQALGQGPEFLTYFQNEAQLDKSGLPSDRFFAERPEGSVSTLKIQRTQQEDSAVYLCASSHKKGADGGYTFGSGTRLTVV.

This clone was seen a handful of times. This chain connects TRBV29-1 to TRBJ2-7, with TRBD1 identical over 8 bases. The CDR3 extends over 14 amino acids. J lost 4 bases, V lost 6 bases, and 11 bases had no gene match. From germline, CDR1 is SQVTM and CDR2 ANQGSEA. DNA for the CDR3: TGCAGCGTCGACGCCTCCGGGACAGGATACGAGCAGTACTTC. It yields the protein CSVDASGTGYEQYF.

V is TRBV10-3 and J is TRBJ2-7; 9 bases map to TRBD2. V gave up 2 bases and J gave up 0 bases; unmatched junction bases: 2. CDR1 and CDR2 (germline): ENHRY, SYGVKD. The CDR3 has 15 amino acids. The CDR3 sequence is CAISEERGASYEQYF. The CDR3, as DNA: TGTGCCATCAGTGAGGAGCGGGGGGCCTCCTACGAGCAGTACTTC.

This clone was observed a few times. This chain connects TRBV4-3 to TRBJ2-1; possible D gene TRBD2, 6 bases. This CDR3 comprises 13 residues. V lost 1 base and J 10 bases, leaving 11 bases between the germline ends. Per the germline V gene, CDR1 is LGHNA and CDR2 is YSLEER. CDR3 in amino acids: CASSQARREEQFF. The CDR3 nucleotides are TGCGCCAGCAGCCAAGCCCGCCGGGAGGAGCAGTTCTTC.